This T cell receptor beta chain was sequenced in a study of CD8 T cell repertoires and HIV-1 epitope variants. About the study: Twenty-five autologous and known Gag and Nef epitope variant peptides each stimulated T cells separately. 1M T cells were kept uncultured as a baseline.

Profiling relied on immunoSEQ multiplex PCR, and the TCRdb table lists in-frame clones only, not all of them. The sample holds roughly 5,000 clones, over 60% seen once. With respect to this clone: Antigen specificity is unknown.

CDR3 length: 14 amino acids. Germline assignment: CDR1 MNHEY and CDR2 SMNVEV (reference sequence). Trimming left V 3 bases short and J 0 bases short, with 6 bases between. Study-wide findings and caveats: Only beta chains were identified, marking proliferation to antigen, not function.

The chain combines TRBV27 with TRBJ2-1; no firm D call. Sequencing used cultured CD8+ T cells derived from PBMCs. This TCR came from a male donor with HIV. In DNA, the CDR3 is TGTGCCAGCAGTTTTGTGAGCTCCTACAATGAGCAGTTCTTC. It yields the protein CASSFVSSYNEQFF.